These 16 T cell receptor beta chains originate from one sample sequenced in a study of breast tumors, draining lymph nodes, adjacent tissues. TCRdb reprocessed the multiplex PCR reads via MiXCR and lists one record per CDR3 protein. The sample carries 150,000 to 200,000 distinct CDR3 sequences, 30% to 35% recorded once. Axillary draining lymph nodes of breast cancer patients supplied the node samples. The specimen sequenced was axillary lymph node tissue. The receptors here all came from a female donor with breast cancer. Some clones in this sample may be carry-over from other donors' samples.

This clonotype was counted a few times. The rearrangement uses TRBV28 and TRBJ2-1, with 8 bases aligning to TRBD1. Germline trimming cut 4 bases from V and 3 bases from J; bases unmatched to any gene: 5. The CDR3 has 15 amino acids. Germline V gene sequence: CDR1 MDHEN, CDR2 SYDVKM. CDR3: CASSSQGASYNEQFF. The CDR3 coding sequence is TGTGCCAGCAGTTCGCAGGGGGCCAGCTACAATGAGCAGTTCTTC.

The chain couples TRBV20-1 to TRBJ2-5; TRBD2 aligns across 10 bases. The germline CDR1 and CDR2 sequences are DFQATT and SNEGSKA (reference sequence). This CDR3 has 16 amino acids. The J segment lost 1 base and the V segment lost 0 bases, leaving 5 bases of the junction unmatched. Here the CDR3 reads CSARDLAGASQETQYF. Here the CDR3 DNA reads TGCAGTGCTAGAGACCTAGCGGGGGCCTCCCAAGAGACCCAGTACTTC.

This clonotype appeared many times. The rearrangement joins TRBV20-1 to TRBJ2-1; D unclear. CDR3 size: 11 residues. Germline V gives CDR1 DFQATT, CDR2 SNEGSKA (reference sequence). V lost 5 bases and J lost 7, with 9 bases in between. The CDR3, as DNA: TGCAGTGCTTCACGACTTAATGAGCAGTTCTTC. Translating it yields CSASRLNEQFF.

This clonotype was detected ten times or more. CDR3 in DNA: TGTGCCAGTAGTATCCGGGGGGCAACTAATGAAAAACTGTTTTTT. Amino acid sequence: CASSIRGATNEKLFF. This chain uses TRBV19 with TRBJ1-4; D perhaps matches TRBD1 (5 bases). CDR3 length: 15 amino acids. V lost 3 bases to trimming and J lost 0 bases, with 8 bases between them. Germline V gene sequence: CDR1 LNHDA, CDR2 SQIVND (reference sequence).

This clonotype was seen repeatedly, ten times or more. The J gene is TRBJ2-1, the V gene TRBV7-9; D call uncertain. Germline V gives CDR1 SEHNR, CDR2 FQNEAQ (reference sequence). Trimming took 1 base from V and 7 from J, leaving 17 bases between them. The CDR3 is made up of 16 amino acids. The CDR3 DNA follows: TGTGCCAGCAGCTTAGTGCCTCAACGCCGTGGGAATGAGCAGTTCTTC. Its protein product is CASSLVPQRRGNEQFF. The full variable domain, in which reference TRBV7-9 and TRBJ2-1 provide the parts outside the CDR3, is DTGVSQNPRHKITKRGQNVTFRCDPISEHNRLYWYRQTLGQGPEFLTYFQNEAQLEKSRLLSDRFSAERPKGSFSTLEIQRTEQGDSAMYLCASSLVPQRRGNEQFFGPGTRLTVL.

This clonotype was seen many times. The chain couples TRBV20-1 to TRBJ2-3; 9 bases fit TRBD1. Losses at the gene ends were 6 bases for V and 4 bases for J; bases not matched to a gene: 5. The CDR3 contains 13 residues. In germline, CDR1 is DFQATT, CDR2 SNEGSKA (reference sequence). CDR3 bases: TGCAGTGCCCCACGGACAGGGGCAGATACGCAGTATTTT. Its translation is CSAPRTGADTQYF.

This clonotype was seen many times. The chain combines TRBV30 with TRBJ2-6; D gene unclear. V lost 4 bases and J lost 0, with 13 bases in between. There are 16 residues in the CDR3. Germline values: CDR1 GTSNPN, CDR2 SVGIG (reference sequence). The CDR3, as DNA: TGTGCCTGGAATCCAGGATACTCCTCTGGGGCCAACGTCCTGACTTTC. It specifies CAWNPGYSSGANVLTF. Full variable domain (missing parts from reference TRBV30 and TRBJ2-6): SQTIHQWPATLVQPVGSPLSLECTVEGTSNPNLYWYRQAAGRGLQLLFYSVGIGQISSEVPQNLSASRPQDRQFILSSKKLLLSDSGFYLCAWNPGYSSGANVLTFGAGSRLTVL.

The rearrangement uses TRBV12-3 or TRBV12-4 and TRBJ2-7; D gene ambiguous. V was shortened by 4 bases and J by 7 bases, with 17 bases between the two germline ends. The CDR3 covers 14 residues. The CDR3 protein is CASSCLGEVGEQYF. In DNA, the CDR3 is TGTGCCAGCAGTTGCTTGGGTGAGGTTGGGGAGCAGTACTTC.

This clonotype was seen more than once but under ten times. The V call is TRBV28, the J call TRBJ1-2; TRBD1 aligns across 7 bases. This CDR3 contains 13 residues. With V trimmed by 10 bases and J by 4 bases, 9 bases remained unmatched. Germline loops: CDR1 MDHEN, CDR2 SYDVKM. This CDR3 reads CATQSGQAYGYTF. CDR3 in DNA: TGTGCCACCCAGTCAGGACAGGCCTATGGCTACACCTTC.

The chain joins TRBV2 to TRBJ2-7; tentatively, D is TRBD1 (6 bases). CDR1 is SNHLY, CDR2 FYNNEI, per germline. The V end lost 11 bases, the J end lost 3 bases, and 17 bases lay between the germline ends. The CDR3 is 13 amino acids. CDR3 residues: CAVGEQGDYEQYF. For the CDR3, the DNA is TGTGCCGTAGGGGAACAGGGAGACTACGAGCAGTACTTC.

This clonotype was seen repeatedly, ten times or more. The junction and the germline gene differ at one end; a read error may be behind it. This rearrangement joins TRBV7-2 to TRBJ2-5; 7 bases align to TRBD1. Germline-derived CDR1 and CDR2 are SGHTA and FQGNSA. This CDR3 contains 12 residues. CDR3 in DNA: TGTGCCAGCAGCACATATATGGGGACAGCTTCATTC. Protein product: CASSTYMGTASF.

This clonotype was observed at least ten times. The J gene is TRBJ2-7, the V gene TRBV20-1; no reliable D call. Trimming cost V 1 base and J 4 bases, with 5 bases left between them. This CDR3 is 11 amino acids long. Germline values: CDR1 DFQATT, CDR2 SNEGSKA (reference sequence). The CDR3 coding sequence is TGCAGTGCTAGAGGTGTATACGAGCAGTACTTC. Its translation is CSARGVYEQYF.

This clonotype was counted at least ten times. The genes are TRBV5-5 and TRBJ1-5, with 10 bases identical to TRBD1. Germline V CDR1 and CDR2: SGHKS, YYEKEE (reference sequence). The CDR3 runs 15 residues. V was pared by 4 bases and J by 7 bases, with 8 bases of the junction left unmatched. This CDR3 is CASSPKGTGEQPQHF. CDR3 coding DNA: TGTGCCAGCAGCCCTAAAGGGACAGGGGAACAGCCCCAGCATTTT. Using reference TRBV5-5 and TRBJ1-5 for the parts outside the CDR3, the full variable domain is DAGVTQSPTHLIKTRGQQVTLRCSPISGHKSVSWYQQVLGQGPQFIFQYYEKEERGRGNFPDRFSARQFPNYSSELNVNALLLGDSALYLCASSPKGTGEQPQHFGDGTRLSIL.

The gene calls are TRBV6-6 and TRBJ1-1, with D possibly matching TRBD1 (5 bases). Deletions cut 4 bases from V and 6 bases from J, with 12 bases between. The CDR3 totals 13 residues. Germline-derived CDR1 and CDR2 are MNHNY and SVGAGI (reference sequence). The CDR3 nucleotides are TGTGCCAGCAGTTGGGGCATTTCGCCTGAAGCTTTCTTT. This codes for CASSWGISPEAFF.

Of note for this clonotype: This may arise from a read error, as a much more abundant clone is one base away. The V gene is TRBV7-9, the J gene TRBJ2-3; 13 bases align to TRBD2. V gave up 4 bases and J gave up 10 bases; unmatched junction bases: 14. This CDR3 is built from 17 residues. Germline values: CDR1 SEHNR, CDR2 FQNEAQ (reference sequence). CDR3 sequence (DNA): TGTGCCAGCAGCTCCCCCACTAGCGGGAGGGCAGCGGATCCGCAGTATTTT. Protein: CASSSPTSGRAADPQYF. The full variable domain, rest sourced from reference TRBV7-9 and TRBJ2-3, is DTGVSQNPRHKITKRGQNVTFRCDPISEHNRLYWYRQTLGQGPEFLTYFQNEAQLEKSRLLSDRFSAERPKGSFSTLEIQRTEQGDSAMYLCASSSPTSGRAADPQYFGPGTRLTVL.

This clonotype was counted at least ten times. The J gene is TRBJ2-7, the V gene TRBV5-8, with D perhaps TRBD1 (6 bases). Germline CDR1 and CDR2: SGHTS and YDEGEE. V was trimmed by 0 bases and J by 5 bases, leaving 15 bases between them. The CDR3 has 15 residues. Here the CDR3 DNA reads TGTGCCAGCAGCTTGGAATTCTCCGGGACAAACGAGCAGTACTTC. Residues: CASSLEFSGTNEQYF.